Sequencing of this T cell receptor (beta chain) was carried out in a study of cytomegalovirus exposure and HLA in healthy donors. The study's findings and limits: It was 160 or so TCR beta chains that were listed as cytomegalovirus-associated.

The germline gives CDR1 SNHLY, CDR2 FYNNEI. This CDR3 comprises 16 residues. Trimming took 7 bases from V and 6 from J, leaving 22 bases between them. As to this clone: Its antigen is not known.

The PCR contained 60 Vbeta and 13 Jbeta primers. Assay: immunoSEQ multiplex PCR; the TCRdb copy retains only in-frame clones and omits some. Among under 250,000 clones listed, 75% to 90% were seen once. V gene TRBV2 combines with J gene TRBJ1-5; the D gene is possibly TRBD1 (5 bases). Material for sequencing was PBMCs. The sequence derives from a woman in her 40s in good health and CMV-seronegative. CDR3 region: CASTPWGGVKVQPQHF. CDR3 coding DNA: TGTGCCAGCACTCCCTGGGGGGGTGTCAAGGTTCAGCCCCAGCATTTT.